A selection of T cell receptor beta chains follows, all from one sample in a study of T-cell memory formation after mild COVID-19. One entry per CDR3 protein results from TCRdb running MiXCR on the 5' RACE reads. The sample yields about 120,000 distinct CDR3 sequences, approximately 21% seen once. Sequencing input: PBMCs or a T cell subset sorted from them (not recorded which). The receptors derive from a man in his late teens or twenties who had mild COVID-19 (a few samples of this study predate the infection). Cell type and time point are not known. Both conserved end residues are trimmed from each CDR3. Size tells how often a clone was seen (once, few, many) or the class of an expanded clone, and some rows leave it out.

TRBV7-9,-,ASSWSGTKGGETQY
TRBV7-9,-,ASSLSREAKNIQY
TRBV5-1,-,ASSTGQIRDNEQF
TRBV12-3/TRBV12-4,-,ASSFTFIGSRDTQY
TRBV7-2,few,ASSLVAALEAF
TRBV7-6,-,ASSYGLSIRSEQF
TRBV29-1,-,SVGQGGETQY
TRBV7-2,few,ASSLGRHGFNAQY
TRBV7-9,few,ASSSLGRMNTEAF
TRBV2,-,ASMGAEGTQY
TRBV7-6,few,ASSPPSQTDTQY
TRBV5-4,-,ASSLEFAGGVDTQY
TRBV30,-,AWSAGENEQF
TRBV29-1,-,SVEDSPSGGARETQY
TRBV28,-,ASGGTLNTEAF
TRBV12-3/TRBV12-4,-,ASRIGWNTEAF
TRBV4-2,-,ASSQDPGSGGYTGELF
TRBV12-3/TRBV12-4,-,ASSSDRVHEQY
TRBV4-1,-,ASSQVRDEQY
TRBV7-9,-,ASSSTALGANVLT
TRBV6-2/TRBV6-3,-,ASSYISGGRNEQF
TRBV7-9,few,ASSSPGAPYGYT
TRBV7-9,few,ASSFAQGANTEAF
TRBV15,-,ATSREWNQPQH
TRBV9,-,ASSVVGTSGLNPDTQY
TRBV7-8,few,ASSLARAGGATDTQY
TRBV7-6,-,ASSPGRVEAYGYT
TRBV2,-,ASRTLGRSYEQY
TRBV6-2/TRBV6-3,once,ASSYSIQGDTEAF
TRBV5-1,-,ASSLRQAYNEQF
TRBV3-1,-,ASSPGTGPTYEQY
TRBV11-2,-,ASSALWNEQY
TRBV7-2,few,ASSYGSGPLH
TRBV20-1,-,SATSSYQETQY
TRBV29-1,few,SGRGGREQF
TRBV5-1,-,ASSFLGAGGTNEQF
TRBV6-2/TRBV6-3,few,ASSYRQGLYNEQF
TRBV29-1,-,SSLRGSEAF
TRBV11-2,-,ASSLGPEAEAF
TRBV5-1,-,ASSSLPGQGYEQY
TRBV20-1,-,SARTTSGTSYNEQF
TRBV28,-,AISQGSYSILRETQY
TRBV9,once,ASSVEGQLNTEAF